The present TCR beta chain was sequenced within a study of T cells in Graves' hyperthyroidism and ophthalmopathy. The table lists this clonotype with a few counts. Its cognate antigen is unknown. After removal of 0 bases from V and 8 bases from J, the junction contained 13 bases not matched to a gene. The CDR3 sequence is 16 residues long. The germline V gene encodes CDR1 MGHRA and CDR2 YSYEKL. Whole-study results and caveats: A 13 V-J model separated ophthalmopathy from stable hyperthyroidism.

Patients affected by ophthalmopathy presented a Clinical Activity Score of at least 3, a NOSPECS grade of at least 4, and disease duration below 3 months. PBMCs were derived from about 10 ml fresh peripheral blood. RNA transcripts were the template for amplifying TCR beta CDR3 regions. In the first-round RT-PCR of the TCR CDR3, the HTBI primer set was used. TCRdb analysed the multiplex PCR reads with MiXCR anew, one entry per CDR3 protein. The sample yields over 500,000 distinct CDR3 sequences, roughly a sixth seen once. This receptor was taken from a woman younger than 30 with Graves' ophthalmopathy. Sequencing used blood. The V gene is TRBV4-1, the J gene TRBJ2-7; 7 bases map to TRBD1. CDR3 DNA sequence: TGCGCCAGCAGCCAAGAGGGGACAGTAGCAGCTCGGCAGCAGTACTTC. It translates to CASSQEGTVAARQQYF.